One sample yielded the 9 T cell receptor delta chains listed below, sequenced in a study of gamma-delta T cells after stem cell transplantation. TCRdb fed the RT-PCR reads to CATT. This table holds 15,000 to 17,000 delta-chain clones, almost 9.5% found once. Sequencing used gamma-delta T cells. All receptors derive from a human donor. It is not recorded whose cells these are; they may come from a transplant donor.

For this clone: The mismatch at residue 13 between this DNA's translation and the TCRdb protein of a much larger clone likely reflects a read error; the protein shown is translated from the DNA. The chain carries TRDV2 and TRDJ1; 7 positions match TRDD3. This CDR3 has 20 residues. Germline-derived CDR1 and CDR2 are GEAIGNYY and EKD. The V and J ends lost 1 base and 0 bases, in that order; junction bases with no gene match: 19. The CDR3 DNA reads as TGTGCCTGTGACACTCTACCTTCTAGGGCTGGGGGCGCGTACACCGATAAACTCATCTTT. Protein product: CACDTLPSRAGGAYTDKLIF.

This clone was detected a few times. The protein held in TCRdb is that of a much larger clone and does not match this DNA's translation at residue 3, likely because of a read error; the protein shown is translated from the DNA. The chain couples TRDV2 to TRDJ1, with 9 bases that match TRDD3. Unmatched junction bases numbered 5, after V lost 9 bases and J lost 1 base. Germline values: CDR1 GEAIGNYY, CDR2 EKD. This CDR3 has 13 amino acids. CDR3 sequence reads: CARLGIRTDKLIF. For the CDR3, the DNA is TGTGCCCGCTTGGGGATACGCACCGATAAACTCATCTTT.

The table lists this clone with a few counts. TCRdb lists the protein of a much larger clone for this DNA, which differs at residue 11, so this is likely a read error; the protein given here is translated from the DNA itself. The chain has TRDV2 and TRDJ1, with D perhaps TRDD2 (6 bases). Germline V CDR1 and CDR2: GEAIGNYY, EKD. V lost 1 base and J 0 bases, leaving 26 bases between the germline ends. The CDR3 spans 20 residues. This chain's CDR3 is CACDTLLRATRTTNTDKLIF. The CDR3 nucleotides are TGTGCCTGTGACACTCTCCTACGGGCCACTAGGACCACGAACACCGATAAACTCATCTTT.

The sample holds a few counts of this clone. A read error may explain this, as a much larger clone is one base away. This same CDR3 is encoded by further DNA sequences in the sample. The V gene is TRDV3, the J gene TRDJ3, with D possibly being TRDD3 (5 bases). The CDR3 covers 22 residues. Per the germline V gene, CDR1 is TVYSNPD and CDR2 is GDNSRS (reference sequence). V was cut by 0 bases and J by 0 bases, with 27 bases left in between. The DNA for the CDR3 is TGTGCCTTTAGTTCTTGGGAGTATAGGGGGTCCCGGAGCTCCTGGGACACCCGACAGATGTTTTTC. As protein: CAFSSWEYRGSRSSWDTRQMFF.

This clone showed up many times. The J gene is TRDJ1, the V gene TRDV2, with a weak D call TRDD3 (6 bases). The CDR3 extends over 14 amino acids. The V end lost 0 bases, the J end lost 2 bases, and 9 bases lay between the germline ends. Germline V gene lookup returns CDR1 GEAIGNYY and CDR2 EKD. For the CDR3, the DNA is TGTGCCTGTGACACCTGGGGGGAGACCGATAAACTCATCTTT. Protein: CACDTWGETDKLIF.

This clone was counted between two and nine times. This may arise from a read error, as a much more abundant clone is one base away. In DNA form, the CDR3 reads TGTGCCTGTGACACAGGCGAGGAGCCGGCCTACACCGATAAACTCATCTTT. Amino acid sequence: CACDTGEEPAYTDKLIF. The rearrangement links TRDV2 to TRDJ1; D ambiguous. Looked up from germline, CDR1 is GEAIGNYY and CDR2 is EKD. Trimming took 1 base from V and 0 from J, leaving 17 bases between them. The CDR3 has 17 amino acids.

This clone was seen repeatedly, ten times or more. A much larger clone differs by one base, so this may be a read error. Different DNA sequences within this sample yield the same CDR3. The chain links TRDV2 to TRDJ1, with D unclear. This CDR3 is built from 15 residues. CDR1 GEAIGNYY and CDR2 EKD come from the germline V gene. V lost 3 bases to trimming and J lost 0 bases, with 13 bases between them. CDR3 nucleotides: TGTGCCTGTGACCCGGTGTCTACTAACACCGATAAACTCATCTTT. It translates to CACDPVSTNTDKLIF.

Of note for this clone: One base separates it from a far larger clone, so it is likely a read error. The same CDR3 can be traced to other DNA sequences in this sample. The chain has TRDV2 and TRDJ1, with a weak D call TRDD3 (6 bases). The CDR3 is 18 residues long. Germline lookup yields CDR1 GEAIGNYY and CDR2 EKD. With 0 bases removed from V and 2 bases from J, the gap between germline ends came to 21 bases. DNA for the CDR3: TGTGCCTGTGACACCGTTGGGGGTCCCCCCTATGGAACCGATAAACTCATCTTT. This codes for CACDTVGGPPYGTDKLIF.

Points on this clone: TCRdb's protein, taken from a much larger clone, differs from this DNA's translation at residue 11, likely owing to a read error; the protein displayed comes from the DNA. CDR3 coding DNA: TGTGCCTGTGACACGCTTCCTACTAGTACTGTGGTCGCCGATAAACTCATCTTT. Translation: CACDTLPTSTVVADKLIF. This rearrangement joins TRDV2 to TRDJ1, with 8 nucleotides matching TRDD2. Looked up from germline, CDR1 is GEAIGNYY and CDR2 is EKD. CDR3 size: 18 residues. Trimming removed 1 base from V and 3 bases from J; junction bases left unmatched: 15.